Following are 13 T cell receptor beta chains from one sample sequenced in a study of Ad26.COV2.S vaccination and SARS-CoV-2 variants. Produced via immunoSEQ multiplex PCR; TCRdb's table is partial and in-frame only. The sample shows about 350,000 clones, 92% of them seen only once. Sequencing was performed on peripheral blood, taken after recovery from COVID-19. These receptors all come from a human donor who had recovered from COVID-19.

This sequence joins TRBV7-8 and TRBJ2-1, with D tentatively TRBD2 (6 bases). In germline, CDR1 is SGHVS, CDR2 FQNEAQ. Between the trimmed V and J ends, which lost 5 bases and 4 bases, there was a span of 15 bases. There are 15 residues in the CDR3. CDR3 in DNA: TGTGCCAGCAGCCCGACTAGATTGGGTTACAATGAGCAGTTCTTC. The encoded protein is CASSPTRLGYNEQFF.

The CDR3 DNA follows: TGTGCCAGTAGTATAGATCTATCGAAGGGGGCGCTCGATGTTGAAGCTTTCTTT. Protein product: CASSIDLSKGALDVEAFF. V is TRBV19 and J is TRBJ1-1; TRBD1 matches at 7 bases. The CDR3 contains 18 residues. The J segment lost 7 bases and the V segment lost 0 bases, leaving 17 bases of the junction unmatched. The V gene's germline CDR1 is LNHDA and CDR2 SQIVND (reference sequence).

This chain joins TRBV27 and TRBJ1-1; D may be TRBD1 (5 bases). The CDR3 has 15 amino acids. The germline V gene has CDR1 MNHEY and CDR2 SMNVEV (reference sequence). V dropped 3 bases and J dropped 1 base, with 12 bases sitting between them. The CDR3 DNA sequence: TGTGCCAGCAGTTTTAGCCTGGGGGGGAACACTGAAGCTTTCTTT. Translating it yields CASSFSLGGNTEAFF.

The rearrangement links TRBV6-5 to TRBJ1-2; D is uncertain. The ends were cut back, 7 bases at V and 7 bases at J, with 16 bases in the middle. The germline CDR1 and CDR2 sequences are MNHEY and SVGAGI. The CDR3 has 13 amino acids. The DNA for the CDR3 is TGTGCCAGCAACGAGAGGGAAGGAGGTGGCTACACCTTC. This gives the protein CASNEREGGGYTF.

The rearrangement joins TRBV5-4 to TRBJ1-1, with 8 bases that match TRBD1. The CDR3 runs to 15 residues. Germline V CDR1 and CDR2: SGHNT, YYREEE (reference sequence). V was pared by 4 bases and J by 1 base, with 6 bases of the junction left unmatched. CDR3 bases: TGTGCCAGCAGCAAAAGGACAGGGAGGAACACTGAAGCTTTCTTT. This sequence encodes CASSKRTGRNTEAFF.

The J gene is TRBJ2-7, the V gene TRBV18; TRBD1 aligns across 9 bases. The CDR3 totals 15 residues. CDR1 is KGHSH and CDR2 is LQKENI in the germline V gene. V lost 4 bases to trimming and J lost 2 bases; unmatched junction nucleotides: 6. CDR3 in DNA: TGTGCCAGCTCACTATCACAGGGGGCCCCCTACGAGCAGTACTTC. Residues: CASSLSQGAPYEQYF.

The V call is TRBV27, the J call TRBJ1-2; the D gene is possibly TRBD1 (5 bases). CDR3 size: 13 residues. V was cut by 6 bases and J by 11 bases, with 19 bases left in between. The germline gives CDR1 MNHEY, CDR2 SMNVEV (reference sequence). CDR3 amino acids: CASSRALLYPYTF. As DNA, the CDR3 is TGTGCCAGCAGCAGGGCCTTATTGTACCCGTACACCTTC.

The chain employs TRBV21-1 and TRBJ1-2. TRBV21-1 is noted as a pseudogene. The CDR3 extends over 15 amino acids. CDR3 sequence reads: CASSRDSLPNYGYTF. CDR3 coding DNA: TGTGCCAGCAGCCGGGACTCTCTTCCCAACTATGGCTACACCTTC.

The chain is built from TRBV11-3 and TRBJ1-1, with D uncertain. The CDR3 covers 11 residues. The V gene's germline CDR1 is SGHNT and CDR2 YENEEA. The germline V and J ends were trimmed by 5 bases and 7 bases, with 8 bases remaining between them. The CDR3 protein is CASSRENEAFF. CDR3 nucleotides: TGTGCCAGCAGCCGAGAGAATGAAGCTTTCTTT.

The CDR3 loop reads CASSLAGEQYF. In DNA, the CDR3 is TGTGCCAGCAGCCTAGCGGGGGAGCAGTACTTC. V is TRBV5-6 and J is TRBJ2-7; 9 bases agree with TRBD2. Trimming took 4 bases from V and 7 from J; bases not matched to a gene: 0. This CDR3 spans 11 amino acids. Germline V gene data show CDR1 as SGHDT and CDR2 as YYEEEE.

CDR3 nucleotide sequence: TGTGCCAGTAGTATACGGGACACAGCCTACGAGCAGTACTTC. Protein product: CASSIRDTAYEQYF. The V and J genes are TRBV19 and TRBJ2-7; possible D gene TRBD1, 6 bases. Trimming left V 2 bases short and J 2 bases short, with 10 bases between. Germline V gene sequence: CDR1 LNHDA, CDR2 SQIVND (reference sequence). The CDR3 runs 14 residues.

This clone was observed a handful of times. The V and J genes are TRBV4-1 and TRBJ1-5; no reliable D call. The CDR3 covers 17 residues. The germline CDR1 and CDR2 sequences are MGHRA and YSYEKL. The V end lost 1 base, the J end lost 6 bases, and 19 bases lay between the germline ends. The CDR3: CASSQVEGREMVQPQHF. In DNA form, the CDR3 reads TGCGCCAGCAGCCAAGTGGAGGGAAGGGAAATGGTTCAGCCCCAGCATTTT.

The chain couples TRBV10-3 to TRBJ1-3; 10 nucleotides agree with TRBD1. In germline, CDR1 is ENHRY, CDR2 SYGVKD. The CDR3 loop spans 15 amino acids. With V trimmed by 10 bases and J by 3 bases, 9 bases remained unmatched. In DNA form, the CDR3 reads TGTGCCAGCGTCCCCGGGACAGGGGTTGGAAACACCATATATTTT. Translation gives CASVPGTGVGNTIYF.